This is a list of T cell receptor beta chains from one sample in a study of cytomegalovirus exposure and HLA in healthy donors. Sequencing used immunoSEQ multiplex PCR; TCRdb keeps in-frame clones, though not all of them. Seen here are 140,000 or so clones, roughly 62% observed once, and the top ten hold about 4.5%. Sequencing used PBMCs. The origin of the receptors is a man aged 55 to 70 in good health and CMV-seronegative. Each CDR3 is given with its conserved first and last residue. A D gene is named only where the DNA matches it firmly. Size values are once, few and many counts, or a class for expanded clones, and some rows have none.

d_gene: TRBD2; v_gene: TRBV19; abundance: .; CDR3aa: CASSTGLAGVNSYEQYF
d_gene: TRBD2; v_gene: TRBV7-9; abundance: .; CDR3aa: CASTPDRGGLYNEQFF
d_gene: .; v_gene: TRBV27; abundance: .; CDR3aa: CASSLVTGSYEQYF
d_gene: TRBD2; v_gene: TRBV30; abundance: .; CDR3aa: CAWSVRLAGGRSYEQYF
d_gene: .; v_gene: TRBV5-6; abundance: .; CDR3aa: CASSLGWTGRVEDTQYF
d_gene: .; v_gene: TRBV5-1; abundance: few; CDR3aa: CASTPVPGIYEQYF
d_gene: .; v_gene: TRBV6-5; abundance: .; CDR3aa: CASSYSQGWGTEAFF
d_gene: .; v_gene: TRBV6-1; abundance: .; CDR3aa: CASSVQVAGYGYTF
d_gene: TRBD2; v_gene: TRBV19; abundance: .; CDR3aa: CASMSPGLAGETQYF
d_gene: TRBD1; v_gene: TRBV5-1; abundance: .; CDR3aa: CASSSADRENEQYF
d_gene: TRBD2; v_gene: TRBV19; abundance: .; CDR3aa: CASSIVGPEREGDNEQFF
d_gene: .; v_gene: TRBV9; abundance: .; CDR3aa: CASSVQPRGGGSYNEQFF
d_gene: .; v_gene: TRBV10-3; abundance: .; CDR3aa: CAISESERPQHF
d_gene: .; v_gene: TRBV30; abundance: few; CDR3aa: CAWSVDQGQSWGYTF
d_gene: .; v_gene: TRBV28; abundance: few; CDR3aa: CASSLGGARSSGNTIYF
d_gene: .; v_gene: TRBV4-3; abundance: .; CDR3aa: CASSQAIGRGVNTIYF
d_gene: TRBD1; v_gene: TRBV6-5; abundance: .; CDR3aa: CASRLDRGRDEQYF
d_gene: TRBD1; v_gene: TRBV19; abundance: .; CDR3aa: CASSSETGGESSYEQYF
d_gene: TRBD2; v_gene: TRBV10-3; abundance: .; CDR3aa: CAISGTGLAATGELFF
d_gene: TRBD2; v_gene: TRBV7-2; abundance: .; CDR3aa: CASSFASGRPLDTQYF
d_gene: .; v_gene: TRBV6-5; abundance: .; CDR3aa: CASSYGTYDSPLHF
d_gene: .; v_gene: TRBV6-1; abundance: .; CDR3aa: CASSVVRGYSYEQYF
d_gene: .; v_gene: TRBV6-1; abundance: .; CDR3aa: CASSERGMGGPSAEAFF
d_gene: TRBD1; v_gene: TRBV5-1; abundance: .; CDR3aa: CASSTQGVNEQFF
d_gene: .; v_gene: TRBV5-4; abundance: .; CDR3aa: CASSLVSGNTGELFF
d_gene: .; v_gene: TRBV28; abundance: .; CDR3aa: CASSLSEQPQHF
d_gene: .; v_gene: TRBV7-9; abundance: .; CDR3aa: CASSFGGLWDQPQHF
d_gene: TRBD2; v_gene: TRBV7-9; abundance: .; CDR3aa: CASSYETSGRYDEQFF
d_gene: .; v_gene: TRBV9; abundance: few; CDR3aa: CASSVGWQWNTEAFF
d_gene: .; v_gene: TRBV30; abundance: .; CDR3aa: CAWSVDTLYGYTF
d_gene: TRBD1; v_gene: TRBV18; abundance: .; CDR3aa: CASSLGQGAYEQYF
d_gene: TRBD1; v_gene: TRBV2; abundance: many; CDR3aa: CASTGTGYTDTQYF
d_gene: TRBD1; v_gene: TRBV19; abundance: .; CDR3aa: CASSGQGAPMNTEAFF
d_gene: TRBD1; v_gene: TRBV10-1; abundance: .; CDR3aa: CASKGQGNTEAFF
d_gene: TRBD2; v_gene: TRBV29-1; abundance: .; CDR3aa: CSVEGLPSGRTDTQYF
d_gene: TRBD2; v_gene: TRBV30; abundance: few; CDR3aa: CAWSVVRGLAGDGDTQYF
d_gene: .; v_gene: TRBV4-1; abundance: .; CDR3aa: CASSEARLTGLKEKLFF